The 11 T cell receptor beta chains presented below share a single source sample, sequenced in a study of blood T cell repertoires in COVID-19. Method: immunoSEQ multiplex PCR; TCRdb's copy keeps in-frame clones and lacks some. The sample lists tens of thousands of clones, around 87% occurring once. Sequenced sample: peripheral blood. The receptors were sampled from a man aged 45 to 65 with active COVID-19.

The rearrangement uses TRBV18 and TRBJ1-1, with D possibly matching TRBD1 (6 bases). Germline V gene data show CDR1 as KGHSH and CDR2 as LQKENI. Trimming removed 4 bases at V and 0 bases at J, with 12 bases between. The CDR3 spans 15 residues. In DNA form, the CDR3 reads TGTGCCAGCTCACAAGAAGGACAGTTGAACACTGAAGCTTTCTTT. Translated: CASSQEGQLNTEAFF.

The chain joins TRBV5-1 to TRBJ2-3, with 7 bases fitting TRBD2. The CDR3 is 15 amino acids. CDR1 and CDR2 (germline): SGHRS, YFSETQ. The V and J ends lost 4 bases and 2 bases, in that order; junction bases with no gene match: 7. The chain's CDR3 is CASSPRTRNTDTQYF. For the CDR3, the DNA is TGCGCCAGCAGCCCGCGGACTAGGAACACAGATACGCAGTATTTT. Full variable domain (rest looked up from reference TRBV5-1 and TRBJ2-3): KAGVTQTPRYLIKTRGQQVTLSCSPISGHRSVSWYQQTPGQGLQFLFEYFSETQRNKGNFPGRFSGRQFSNSRSEMNVSTLELGDSALYLCASSPRTRNTDTQYFGPGTRLTVL.

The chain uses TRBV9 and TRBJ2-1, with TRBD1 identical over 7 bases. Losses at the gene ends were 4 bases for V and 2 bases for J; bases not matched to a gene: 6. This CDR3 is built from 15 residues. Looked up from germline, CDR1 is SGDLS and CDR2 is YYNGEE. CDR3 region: CASSPTGTAYNEQFF. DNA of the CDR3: TGTGCCAGCAGCCCGACTGGGACAGCCTACAATGAGCAGTTCTTC. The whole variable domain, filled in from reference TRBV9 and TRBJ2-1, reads DSGVTQTPKHLITATGQRVTLRCSPRSGDLSVYWYQQSLDQGLQFLIQYYNGEERAKGNILERFSAQQFPDLHSELNLSSLELGDSALYFCASSPTGTAYNEQFFGPGTRLTVL.

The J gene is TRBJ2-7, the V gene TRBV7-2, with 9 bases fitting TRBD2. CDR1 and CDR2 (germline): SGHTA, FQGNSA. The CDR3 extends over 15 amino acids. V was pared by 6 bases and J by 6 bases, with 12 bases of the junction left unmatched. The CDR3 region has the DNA TGTGCCAGCAGGAGAAATAGCGGGGGAGTTGGCGAGCAGTACTTC. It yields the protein CASRRNSGGVGEQYF. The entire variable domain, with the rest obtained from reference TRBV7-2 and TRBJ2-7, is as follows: GAGVSQSPSNKVTEKGKDVELRCDPISGHTALYWYRQSLGQGLEFLIYFQGNSAPDKSGLPSDRFSAERTGGSVSTLTIQRTQQEDSAVYLCASRRNSGGVGEQYFGPGTRLTVT.

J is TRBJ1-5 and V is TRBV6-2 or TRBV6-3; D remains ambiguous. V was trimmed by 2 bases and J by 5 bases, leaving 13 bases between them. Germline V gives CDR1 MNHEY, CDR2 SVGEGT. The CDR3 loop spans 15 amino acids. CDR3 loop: CASSYAGQDYQPQHF. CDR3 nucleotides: TGTGCCAGCAGTTACGCGGGTCAGGATTATCAGCCCCAGCATTTT.

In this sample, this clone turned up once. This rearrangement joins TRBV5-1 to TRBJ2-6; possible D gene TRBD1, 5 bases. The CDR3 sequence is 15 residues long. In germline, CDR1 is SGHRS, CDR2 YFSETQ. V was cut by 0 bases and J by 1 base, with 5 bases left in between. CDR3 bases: TGCGCCAGCAGCTTGGCAGGGTCTGGGGCCAACGTCCTGACTTTC. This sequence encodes CASSLAGSGANVLTF.

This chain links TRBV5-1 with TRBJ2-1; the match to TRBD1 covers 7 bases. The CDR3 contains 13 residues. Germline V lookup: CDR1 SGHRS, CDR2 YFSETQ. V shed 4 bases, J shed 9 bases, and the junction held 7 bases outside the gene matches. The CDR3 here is CASSPGTVGEQFF. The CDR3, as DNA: TGCGCCAGCAGCCCGGGGACAGTCGGTGAGCAGTTCTTC.

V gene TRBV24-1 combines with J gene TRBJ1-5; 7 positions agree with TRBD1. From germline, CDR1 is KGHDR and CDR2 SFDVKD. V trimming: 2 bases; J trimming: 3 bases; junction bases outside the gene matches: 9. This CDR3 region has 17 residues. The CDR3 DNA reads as TGTGCCACCAGTGATTCGTCCGCAGGGGGGTTCAATCAGCCCCAGCATTTT. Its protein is CATSDSSAGGFNQPQHF.

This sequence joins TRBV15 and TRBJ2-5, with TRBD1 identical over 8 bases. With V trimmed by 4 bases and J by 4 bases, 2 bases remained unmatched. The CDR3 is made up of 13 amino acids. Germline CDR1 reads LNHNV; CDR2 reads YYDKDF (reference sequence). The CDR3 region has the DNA TGTGCCACCAGCACAGGGGGCGGAGAGACCCAGTACTTC. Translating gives CATSTGGGETQYF.

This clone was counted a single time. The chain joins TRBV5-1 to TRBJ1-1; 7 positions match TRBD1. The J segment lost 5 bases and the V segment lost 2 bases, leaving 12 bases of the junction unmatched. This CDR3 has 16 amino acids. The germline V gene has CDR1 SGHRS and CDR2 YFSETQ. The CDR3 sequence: CASSFTPTGSGTEAFF. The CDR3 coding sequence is TGCGCCAGCAGCTTCACTCCGACAGGGTCCGGGACTGAAGCTTTCTTT.

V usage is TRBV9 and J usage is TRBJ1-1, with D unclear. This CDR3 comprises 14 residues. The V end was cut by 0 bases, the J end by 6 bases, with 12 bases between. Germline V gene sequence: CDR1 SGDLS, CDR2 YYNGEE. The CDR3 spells CASSVGHLKAEAFF. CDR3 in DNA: TGTGCCAGCAGCGTAGGACACCTCAAAGCTGAAGCTTTCTTT.